The 16 T cell receptor beta chains given below trace back to one sample, sequenced in a study of shared clonotypes between healthy human individuals. Profiling relied on immunoSEQ multiplex PCR, and the TCRdb table lists in-frame clones only, not all of them. The sample holds 2 million to 2.5 million clones; approximately 95% are singletons and the top ten take roughly 0.13%. The sequencing input was naive CD4+ T cells sorted from blood. Subset of the sample: CD45RA+ positively selected. These receptors were collected from a man aged 18-30 years in good health.

The chain recombines TRBV7-2 with TRBJ1-6; possibly TRBD1 for D (6 bases). The CDR3 has 14 amino acids. V lost 5 bases to trimming and J lost 6 bases, with 11 bases between them. The germline V gene encodes CDR1 SGHTA and CDR2 FQGNSA. For the CDR3, the DNA is TGTGCCAGCAGCGAACAGGGCGGTAATTCACCCCTCCACTTT. Translated, it gives CASSEQGGNSPLHF. Based on the CDR3 plus reference TRBV7-2 and TRBJ1-6, the full variable domain is GAGVSQSPSNKVTEKGKDVELRCDPISGHTALYWYRQSLGQGLEFLIYFQGNSAPDKSGLPSDRFSAERTGGSVSTLTIQRTQQEDSAVYLCASSEQGGNSPLHFGNGTRLTVT.

The chain links TRBV6-1 to TRBJ2-2, with TRBD2 as a possible D gene (5 bases). The V gene's germline CDR1 is MNHNS and CDR2 SASEGT. V was trimmed by 7 bases and J by 5 bases, leaving 14 bases between them. The CDR3 contains 14 residues. As DNA, the CDR3 is TGTGCCAGCACTAAGGGTCTAGCAACCGGGGAGCTGTTTTTT. It yields the protein CASTKGLATGELFF.

This chain uses TRBV11-2 with TRBJ2-5; D remains ambiguous. The germline V and J ends were trimmed by 1 base and 0 bases, with 6 bases remaining between them. Germline CDR1 and CDR2: SGHAT and FQNNGV. The CDR3 totals 14 residues. The CDR3 region is CASSLGGDQETQYF. In DNA form, the CDR3 reads TGTGCCAGCAGCTTAGGTGGGGACCAAGAGACCCAGTACTTC. Full variable domain (missing parts from reference TRBV11-2 and TRBJ2-5): EAGVAQSPRYKIIEKRQSVAFWCNPISGHATLYWYQQILGQGPKLLIQFQNNGVVDDSQLPKDRFSAERLKGVDSTLKIQPAKLEDSAVYLCASSLGGDQETQYFGPGTRLLVL.

The chain joins TRBV6-6 to TRBJ2-1; D not certain. V shed 6 bases and J shed 4 bases, with 7 bases lying between them. Germline V CDR1 and CDR2: MNHNY, SVGAGI (reference sequence). This CDR3 is 12 amino acids long. CDR3 sequence: CASRGQYNEQFF. As DNA, the CDR3 is TGTGCCAGCAGGGGCCAGTACAATGAGCAGTTCTTC.

This sequence joins TRBV15 and TRBJ1-2; TRBD1 matches 8 bases. Unmatched junction bases numbered 7, after V lost 3 bases and J lost 7 bases. Germline lookup yields CDR1 LNHNV and CDR2 YYDKDF (reference sequence). The CDR3 is made up of 14 amino acids. CDR3 nucleotides: TGTGCCACCAGCAGGGGACAGGTCATAGGTGGCTACACCTTC. Translated: CATSRGQVIGGYTF. The full variable domain, completed using reference TRBV15 and TRBJ1-2, is DAMVIQNPRYQVTQFGKPVTLSCSQTLNHNVMYWYQQKSSQAPKLLFHYYDKDFNNEADTPDNFQSRRPNTSFCFLDIRSPGLGDTAMYLCATSRGQVIGGYTFGSGTRLTVV.

This chain connects TRBV28 to TRBJ2-5; D is unclear. Germline values: CDR1 MDHEN, CDR2 SYDVKM. This CDR3 is 14 amino acids long. Trimming left V 1 base short and J 4 bases short, with 10 bases between. CDR3 DNA: TGTGCCAGCAGTTTATTGGGGTCGGTAGAGACCCAGTACTTC. Translation gives CASSLLGSVETQYF. The complete variable domain, with remaining parts taken from reference TRBV28 and TRBJ2-5, reads DVKVTQSSRYLVKRTGEKVFLECVQDMDHENMFWYRQDPGLGLRLIYFSYDVKMKEKGDIPEGYSVSREKKERFSLILESASTNQTSMYLCASSLLGSVETQYFGPGTRLLVL.

The rearrangement joins TRBV25-1 to TRBJ1-4, with D perhaps matching TRBD1 (5 bases). This CDR3 region has 16 residues. The V gene's germline CDR1 is MGHDK and CDR2 SYGVNS. Between the trimmed V and J ends, which lost 1 base and 10 bases, there was a span of 19 bases. The CDR3 DNA is TGTGCCAGCAGTGAATCCGCCCGGTCGGGGGAAAGAAAACTGTTTTTT. Translated: CASSESARSGERKLFF.

The V and J genes are TRBV5-1 and TRBJ2-5; possible D gene TRBD2, 6 bases. Per germline, CDR1 SGHRS and CDR2 YFSETQ. This CDR3 contains 12 residues. V was trimmed by 7 bases and J by 3 bases, leaving 10 bases between them. CDR3 sequence (DNA): TGCGCCAGCGCGGGAACCGAAGAGACCCAGTACTTC. Translating it yields CASAGTEETQYF.

The V call is TRBV5-6, the J call TRBJ1-2; D possibly corresponds to TRBD1 (5 bases). This CDR3 comprises 17 residues. Germline CDR1 and CDR2: SGHDT and YYEEEE. Trimming took 2 bases from V and 0 from J, leaving 17 bases between them. The CDR3 sequence is CASSFIFRDGTNYGYTF. CDR3 nucleotide sequence: TGTGCCAGCAGCTTTATCTTCCGGGACGGAACTAACTATGGCTACACCTTC.

The chain employs TRBV29-1 and TRBJ2-5; the match to TRBD1 covers 11 bases. The germline V gene encodes CDR1 SQVTM and CDR2 ANQGSEA. CDR3 length equals 14 residues. V was clipped by 2 bases and J by 5 bases; unmatched bases: 4. CDR3 DNA: TGCAGCGTTGAAAGGGACAGGGGGTGGGAGACCCAGTACTTC. It codes for CSVERDRGWETQYF.

This chain joins TRBV6-1 and TRBJ1-5; 9 bases fit TRBD1. CDR3 length equals 16 residues. Looked up from germline, CDR1 is MNHNS and CDR2 is SASEGT. Germline trimming cut 4 bases from V and 2 bases from J; bases unmatched to any gene: 6. The DNA for the CDR3 is TGTGCCAGCAGTGGGGACAGGGCCGCGGGCAATCAGCCCCAGCATTTT. Protein product: CASSGDRAAGNQPQHF.

This chain links TRBV5-1 with TRBJ2-3; D ambiguous. Germline V CDR1 and CDR2: SGHRS, YFSETQ. This CDR3 spans 12 amino acids. The ends were cut back, 4 bases at V and 7 bases at J, with 10 bases in the middle. The CDR3 loop reads CASSPDSNTQYF. The DNA of the CDR3 is TGCGCCAGCAGCCCGGATTCCAATACGCAGTATTTT.

This clone was counted once. The chain combines TRBV19 with TRBJ2-3; 9 positions agree with TRBD2. Germline CDR1 is LNHDA and CDR2 is SQIVND (reference sequence). The length of the CDR3 is 16 residues. V was pared by 4 bases and J by 6 bases, with 11 bases of the junction left unmatched. The CDR3 DNA follows: TGTGCCAGTAGTACCCTCGGTAGCGGGAGCGGGGATACGCAGTATTTT. It specifies CASSTLGSGSGDTQYF.

The chain recombines TRBV7-2 with TRBJ2-7; D remains unclear. CDR3 size: 13 residues. The V end lost 3 bases, the J end lost 1 base, and 7 bases lay between the germline ends. The germline CDR1 and CDR2 sequences are SGHTA and FQGNSA. CDR3 DNA: TGTGCCAGCAGCTTGGACGGGTCCTACGAGCAGTACTTC. It yields the protein CASSLDGSYEQYF.

The chain employs TRBV6-1 and TRBJ1-6; 7 positions agree with TRBD1. With 4 bases clipped from V and 6 bases from J, the junction kept 15 bases outside the gene matches. Looked up from germline, CDR1 is MNHNS and CDR2 is SASEGT. This CDR3 is 18 amino acids long. The DNA for the CDR3 is TGTGCCAGCAGTGCACGTAGACAGGGAACGGGTTTTAATTCACCCCTCCACTTT. Amino acids: CASSARRQGTGFNSPLHF.

The chain couples TRBV19 to TRBJ2-3, with no clear D. The germline gives CDR1 LNHDA, CDR2 SQIVND (reference sequence). CDR3 size: 13 residues. Between the trimmed V and J ends, which lost 1 base and 2 bases, there was a span of 4 bases. CDR3 region: CASSIGTTDTQYF. The DNA of the CDR3 is TGTGCCAGTAGTATAGGGACCACAGATACGCAGTATTTT.